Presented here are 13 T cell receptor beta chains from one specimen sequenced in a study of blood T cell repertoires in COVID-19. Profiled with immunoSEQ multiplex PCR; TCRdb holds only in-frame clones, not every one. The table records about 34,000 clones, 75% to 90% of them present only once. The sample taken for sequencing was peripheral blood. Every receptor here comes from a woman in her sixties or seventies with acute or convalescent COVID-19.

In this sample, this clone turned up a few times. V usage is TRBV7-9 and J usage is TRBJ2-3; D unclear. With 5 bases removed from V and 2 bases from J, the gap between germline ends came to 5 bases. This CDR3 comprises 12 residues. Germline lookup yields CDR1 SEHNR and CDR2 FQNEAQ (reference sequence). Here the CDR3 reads CASSPTTDTQYF. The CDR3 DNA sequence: TGTGCCAGCAGCCCTACCACAGATACGCAGTATTTT.

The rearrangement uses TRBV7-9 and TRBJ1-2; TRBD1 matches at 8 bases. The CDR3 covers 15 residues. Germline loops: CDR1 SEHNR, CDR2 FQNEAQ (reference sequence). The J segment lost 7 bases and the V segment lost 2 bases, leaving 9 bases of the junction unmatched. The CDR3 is CASSLLAGGAGGYTF. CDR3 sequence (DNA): TGTGCCAGCAGCTTACTGGCAGGGGGCGCTGGTGGCTACACCTTC. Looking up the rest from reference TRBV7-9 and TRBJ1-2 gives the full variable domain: DTGVSQNPRHKITKRGQNVTFRCDPISEHNRLYWYRQTLGQGPEFLTYFQNEAQLEKSRLLSDRFSAERPKGSFSTLEIQRTEQGDSAMYLCASSLLAGGAGGYTFGSGTRLTVV.

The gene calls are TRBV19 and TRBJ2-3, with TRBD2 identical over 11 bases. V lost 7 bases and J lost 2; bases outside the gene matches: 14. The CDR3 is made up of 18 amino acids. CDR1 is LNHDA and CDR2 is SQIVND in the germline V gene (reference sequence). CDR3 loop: CASIGTSGSLSFTDTQYF. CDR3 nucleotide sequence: TGTGCCAGTATAGGGACTAGCGGCTCCCTATCCTTCACAGATACGCAGTATTTT.

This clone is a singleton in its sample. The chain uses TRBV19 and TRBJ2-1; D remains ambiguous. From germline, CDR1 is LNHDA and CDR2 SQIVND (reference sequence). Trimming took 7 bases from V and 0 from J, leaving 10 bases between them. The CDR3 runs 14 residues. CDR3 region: CASTPGFSYNEQFF. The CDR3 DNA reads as TGTGCCAGTACTCCGGGTTTCTCCTACAATGAGCAGTTCTTC.

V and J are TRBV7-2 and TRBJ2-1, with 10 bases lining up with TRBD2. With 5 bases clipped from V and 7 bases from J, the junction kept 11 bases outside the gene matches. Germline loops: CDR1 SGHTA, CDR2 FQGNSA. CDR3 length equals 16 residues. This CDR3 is CASSPQGTSAFNEQFF. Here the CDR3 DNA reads TGTGCCAGCAGCCCCCAAGGGACTAGCGCGTTTAATGAGCAGTTCTTC.

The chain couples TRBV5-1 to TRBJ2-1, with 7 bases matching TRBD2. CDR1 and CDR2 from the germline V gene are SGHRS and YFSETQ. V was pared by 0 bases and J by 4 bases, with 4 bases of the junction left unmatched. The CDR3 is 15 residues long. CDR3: CASSLGTSAYNEQFF. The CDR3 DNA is TGCGCCAGCAGCTTGGGGACTAGTGCATACAATGAGCAGTTCTTC.

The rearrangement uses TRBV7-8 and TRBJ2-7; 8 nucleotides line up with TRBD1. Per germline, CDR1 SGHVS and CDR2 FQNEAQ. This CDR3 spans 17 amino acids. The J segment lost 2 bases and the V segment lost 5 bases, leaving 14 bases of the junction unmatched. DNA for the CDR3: TGTGCCAGCAGCACACAGAGTGTCCGGGACAGGCCCTACGAGCAGTACTTC. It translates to CASSTQSVRDRPYEQYF.

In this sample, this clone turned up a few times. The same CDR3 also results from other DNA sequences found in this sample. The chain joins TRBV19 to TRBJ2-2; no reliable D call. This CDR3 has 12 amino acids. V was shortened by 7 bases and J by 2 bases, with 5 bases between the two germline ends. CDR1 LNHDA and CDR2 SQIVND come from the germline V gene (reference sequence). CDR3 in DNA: TGTGCCAGTAACTTAAACACCGGGGAGCTGTTTTTT. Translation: CASNLNTGELFF.

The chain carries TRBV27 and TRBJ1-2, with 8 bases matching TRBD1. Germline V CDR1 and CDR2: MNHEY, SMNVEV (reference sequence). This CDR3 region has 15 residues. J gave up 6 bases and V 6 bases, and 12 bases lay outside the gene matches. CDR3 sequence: CASRVEMDREDGYTF. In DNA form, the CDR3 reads TGTGCCAGCAGGGTAGAGATGGACAGGGAGGATGGCTACACCTTC.

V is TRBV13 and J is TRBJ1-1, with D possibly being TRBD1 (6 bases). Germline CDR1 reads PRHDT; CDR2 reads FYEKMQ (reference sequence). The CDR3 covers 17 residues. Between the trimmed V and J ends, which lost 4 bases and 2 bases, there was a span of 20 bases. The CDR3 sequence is CASSSAGVGTTNTEAFF. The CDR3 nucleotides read TGTGCCAGCAGCTCCGCGGGGGTAGGGACAACAAACACTGAAGCTTTCTTT.

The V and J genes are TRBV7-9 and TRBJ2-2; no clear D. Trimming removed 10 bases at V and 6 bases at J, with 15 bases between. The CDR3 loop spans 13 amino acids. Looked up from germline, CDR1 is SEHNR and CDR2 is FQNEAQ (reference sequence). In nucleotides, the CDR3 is TGTGCCACGCACCCCGCTCGAGCCGGGGAGCTGTTTTTT. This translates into CATHPARAGELFF.

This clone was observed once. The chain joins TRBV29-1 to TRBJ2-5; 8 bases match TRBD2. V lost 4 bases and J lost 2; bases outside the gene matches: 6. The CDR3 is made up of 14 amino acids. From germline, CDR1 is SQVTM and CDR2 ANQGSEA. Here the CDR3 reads CSVGLAGPQETQYF. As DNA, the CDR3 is TGCAGCGTTGGTTTAGCGGGGCCTCAAGAGACCCAGTACTTC. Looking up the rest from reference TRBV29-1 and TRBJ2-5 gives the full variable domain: SAVISQKPSRDICQRGTSLTIQCQVDSQVTMMFWYRQQPGQSLTLIATANQGSEATYESGFVIDKFPISRPNLTFSTLTVSNMSPEDSSIYLCSVGLAGPQETQYFGPGTRLLVL.

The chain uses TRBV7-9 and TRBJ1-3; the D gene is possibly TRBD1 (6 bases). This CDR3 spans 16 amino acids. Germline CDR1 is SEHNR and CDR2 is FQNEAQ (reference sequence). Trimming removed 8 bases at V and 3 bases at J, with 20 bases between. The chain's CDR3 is CASHFANREYGNTIYF. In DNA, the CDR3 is TGTGCCAGCCACTTCGCAAACAGGGAGTATGGAAACACCATATATTTT.